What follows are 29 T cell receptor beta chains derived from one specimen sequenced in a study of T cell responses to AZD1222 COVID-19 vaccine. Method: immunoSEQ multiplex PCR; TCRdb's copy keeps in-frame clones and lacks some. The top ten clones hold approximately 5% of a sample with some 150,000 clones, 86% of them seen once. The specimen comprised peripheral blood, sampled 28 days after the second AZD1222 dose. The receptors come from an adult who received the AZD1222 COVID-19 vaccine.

CDR3 DNA sequence: TGCGCCAGCAGCCCATTCGACCGGGGCACCATATATTTT. It specifies CASSPFDRGTIYF. The rearrangement links TRBV5-1 to TRBJ1-3; D gene unclear. The CDR3 spans 13 residues. Trimming took off 4 bases at V and 9 bases at J, with 14 bases between the two ends. Germline assignment: CDR1 SGHRS and CDR2 YFSETQ.

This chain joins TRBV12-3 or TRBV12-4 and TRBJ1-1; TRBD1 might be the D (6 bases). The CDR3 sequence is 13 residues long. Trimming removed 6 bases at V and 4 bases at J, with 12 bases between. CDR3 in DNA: TGTGCCAGCAGCCTACAGGGCGGCACTGAAGCTTTCTTT. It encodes CASSLQGGTEAFF.

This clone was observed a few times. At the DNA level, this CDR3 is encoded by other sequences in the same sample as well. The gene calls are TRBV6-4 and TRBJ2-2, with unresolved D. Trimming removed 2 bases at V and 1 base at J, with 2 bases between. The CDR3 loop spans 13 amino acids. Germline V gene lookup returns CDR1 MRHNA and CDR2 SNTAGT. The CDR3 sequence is CASSDRNTGELFF. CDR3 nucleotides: TGTGCCAGCAGTGACCGGAACACCGGGGAGCTGTTTTTT.

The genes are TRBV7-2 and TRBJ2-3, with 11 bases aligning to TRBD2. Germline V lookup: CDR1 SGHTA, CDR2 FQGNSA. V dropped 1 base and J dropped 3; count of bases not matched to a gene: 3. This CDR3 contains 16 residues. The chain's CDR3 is CASSLGGLAVTDTQYF. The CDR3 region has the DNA TGTGCCAGCAGCTTAGGGGGACTAGCGGTAACAGATACGCAGTATTTT.

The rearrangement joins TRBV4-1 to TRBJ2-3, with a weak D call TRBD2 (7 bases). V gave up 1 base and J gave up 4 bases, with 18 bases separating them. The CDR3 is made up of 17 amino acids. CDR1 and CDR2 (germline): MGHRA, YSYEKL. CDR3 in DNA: TGCGCCAGCAGCCAAGGCGGGGGACACCCCTCCGCAGATACGCAGTATTTT. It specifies CASSQGGGHPSADTQYF.

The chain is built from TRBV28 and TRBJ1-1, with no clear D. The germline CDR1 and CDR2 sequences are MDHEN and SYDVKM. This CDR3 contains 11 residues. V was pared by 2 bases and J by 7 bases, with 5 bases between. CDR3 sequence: CASSLGFEAFF. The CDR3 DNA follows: TGTGCCAGCAGTTTAGGATTTGAAGCTTTCTTT. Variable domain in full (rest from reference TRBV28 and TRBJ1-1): DVKVTQSSRYLVKRTGEKVFLECVQDMDHENMFWYRQDPGLGLRLIYFSYDVKMKEKGDIPEGYSVSREKKERFSLILESASTNQTSMYLCASSLGFEAFFGQGTRLTVV.

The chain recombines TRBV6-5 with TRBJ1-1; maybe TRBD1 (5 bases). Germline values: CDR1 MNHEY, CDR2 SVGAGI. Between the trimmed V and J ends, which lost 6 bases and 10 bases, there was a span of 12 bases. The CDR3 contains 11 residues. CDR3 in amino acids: CASRGAFGAFF. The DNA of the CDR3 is TGTGCCAGCAGAGGGGCTTTTGGAGCTTTCTTT.

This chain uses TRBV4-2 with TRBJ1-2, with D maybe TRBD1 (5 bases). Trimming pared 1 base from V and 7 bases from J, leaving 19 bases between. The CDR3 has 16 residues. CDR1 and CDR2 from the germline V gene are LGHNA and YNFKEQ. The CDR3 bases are TGTGCCAGCAGCCAAGGTGGGGCGGAAGGGGCGCTTGGCTACACCTTC. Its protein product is CASSQGGAEGALGYTF.

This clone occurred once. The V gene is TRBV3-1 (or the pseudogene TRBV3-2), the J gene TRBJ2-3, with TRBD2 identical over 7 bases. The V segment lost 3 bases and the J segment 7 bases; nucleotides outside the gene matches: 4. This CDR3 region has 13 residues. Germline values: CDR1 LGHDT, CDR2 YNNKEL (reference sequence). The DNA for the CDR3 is TGTGCCAGCAGCCATACTAGCGCGAATACGCAGTATTTT. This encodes CASSHTSANTQYF.

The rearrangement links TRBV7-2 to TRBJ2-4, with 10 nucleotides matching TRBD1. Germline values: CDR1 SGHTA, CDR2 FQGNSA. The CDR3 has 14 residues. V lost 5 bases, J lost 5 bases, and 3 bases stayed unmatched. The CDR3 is CASSRGTGENIQYF. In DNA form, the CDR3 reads TGTGCCAGCAGCCGTGGGACAGGGGAAAACATTCAGTACTTC.

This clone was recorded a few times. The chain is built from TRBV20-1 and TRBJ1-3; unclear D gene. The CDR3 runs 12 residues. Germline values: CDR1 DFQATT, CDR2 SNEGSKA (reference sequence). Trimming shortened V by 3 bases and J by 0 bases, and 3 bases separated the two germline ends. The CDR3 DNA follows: TGCAGTGCTAGTAGCTCTGGAAACACCATATATTTT. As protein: CSASSSGNTIYF.

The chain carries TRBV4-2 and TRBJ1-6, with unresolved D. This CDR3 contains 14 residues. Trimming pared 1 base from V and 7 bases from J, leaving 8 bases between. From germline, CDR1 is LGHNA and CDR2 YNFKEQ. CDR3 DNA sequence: TGTGCCAGCAGCCAAGCGAGGGAAAATTCACCCCTCCACTTT. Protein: CASSQARENSPLHF.

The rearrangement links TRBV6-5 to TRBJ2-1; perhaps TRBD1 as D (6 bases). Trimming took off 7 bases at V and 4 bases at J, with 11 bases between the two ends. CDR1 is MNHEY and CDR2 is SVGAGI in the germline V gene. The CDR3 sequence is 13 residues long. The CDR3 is CASNAGQYNEQFF. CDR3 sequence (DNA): TGTGCCAGCAACGCAGGACAGTACAATGAGCAGTTCTTC.

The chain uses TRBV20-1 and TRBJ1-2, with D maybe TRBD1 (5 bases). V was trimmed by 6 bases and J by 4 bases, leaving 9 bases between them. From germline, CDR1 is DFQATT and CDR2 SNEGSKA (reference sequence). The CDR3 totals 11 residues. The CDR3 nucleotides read TGCAGTGCCGGGACCCTCTATGGCTACACCTTC. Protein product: CSAGTLYGYTF.

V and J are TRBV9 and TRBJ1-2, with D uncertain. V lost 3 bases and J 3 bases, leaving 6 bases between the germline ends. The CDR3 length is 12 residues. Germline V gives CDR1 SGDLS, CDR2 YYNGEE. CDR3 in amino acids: CASSGRHYGYTF. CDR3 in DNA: TGTGCCAGCAGCGGACGGCACTATGGCTACACCTTC.

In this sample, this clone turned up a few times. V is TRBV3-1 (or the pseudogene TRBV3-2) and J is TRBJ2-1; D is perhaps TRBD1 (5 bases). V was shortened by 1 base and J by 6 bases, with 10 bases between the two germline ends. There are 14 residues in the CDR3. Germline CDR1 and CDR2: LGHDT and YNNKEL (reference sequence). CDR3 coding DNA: TGTGCCAGCAGCCAAGGACAGCTTATCAATGAGCAGTTCTTC. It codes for CASSQGQLINEQFF.

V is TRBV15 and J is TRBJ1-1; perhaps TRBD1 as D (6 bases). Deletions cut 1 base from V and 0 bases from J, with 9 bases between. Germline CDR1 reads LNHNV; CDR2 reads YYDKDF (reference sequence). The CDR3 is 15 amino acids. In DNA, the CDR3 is TGTGCCACCAGCAGAGGTGGACAGATGAACACTGAAGCTTTCTTT. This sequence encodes CATSRGGQMNTEAFF.

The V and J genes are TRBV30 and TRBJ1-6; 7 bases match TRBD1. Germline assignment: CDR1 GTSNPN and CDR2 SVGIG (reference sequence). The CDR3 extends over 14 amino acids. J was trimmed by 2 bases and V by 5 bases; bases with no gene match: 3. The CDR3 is CAWQTGTYNSPLHF. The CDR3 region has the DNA TGTGCCTGGCAGACAGGGACCTATAATTCACCCCTCCACTTT.

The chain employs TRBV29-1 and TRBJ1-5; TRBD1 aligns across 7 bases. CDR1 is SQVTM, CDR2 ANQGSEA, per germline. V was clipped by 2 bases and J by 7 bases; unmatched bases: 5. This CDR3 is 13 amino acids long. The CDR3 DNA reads TGCAGCGTTGAAACAGGGGTCGGGCAGCCCCAGCATTTT. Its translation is CSVETGVGQPQHF.

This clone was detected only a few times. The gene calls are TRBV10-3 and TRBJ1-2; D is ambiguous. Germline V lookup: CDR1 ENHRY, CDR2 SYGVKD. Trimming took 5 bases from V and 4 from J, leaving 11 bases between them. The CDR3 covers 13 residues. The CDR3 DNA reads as TGTGCCATCAGTCCTGGCCCTACCTATGGCTACACCTTC. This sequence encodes CAISPGPTYGYTF.

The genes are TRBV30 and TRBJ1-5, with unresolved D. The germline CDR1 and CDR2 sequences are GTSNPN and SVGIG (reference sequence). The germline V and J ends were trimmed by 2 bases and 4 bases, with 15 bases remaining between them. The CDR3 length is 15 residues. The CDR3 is CAWSLDSGFNQPQHF. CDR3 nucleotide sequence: TGTGCCTGGAGTCTAGATAGTGGGTTTAATCAGCCCCAGCATTTT.

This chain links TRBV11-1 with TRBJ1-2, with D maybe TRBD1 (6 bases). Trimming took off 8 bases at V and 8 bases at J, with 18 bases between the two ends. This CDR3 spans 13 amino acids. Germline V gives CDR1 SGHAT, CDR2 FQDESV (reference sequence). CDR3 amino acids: CASWGGQAFGYTF. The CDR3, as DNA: TGTGCCAGCTGGGGGGGCCAGGCGTTCGGCTACACCTTC.

The CDR3 DNA reads as TGTGCCAGCAGTTCCCCTCGGGAGCAGTACTTC. Protein product: CASSSPREQYF. The chain carries TRBV6-5 and TRBJ2-7; no firm D call. V was shortened by 4 bases and J by 7 bases, with 8 bases between the two germline ends. Germline values: CDR1 MNHEY, CDR2 SVGAGI. The CDR3 covers 11 residues.

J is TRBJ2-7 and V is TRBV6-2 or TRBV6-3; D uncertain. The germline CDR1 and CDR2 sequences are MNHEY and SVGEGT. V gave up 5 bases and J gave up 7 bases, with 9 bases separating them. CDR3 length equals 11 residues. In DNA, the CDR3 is TGTGCCAGCAGTCCCCTGAGGGAGCAGTACTTC. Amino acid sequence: CASSPLREQYF.

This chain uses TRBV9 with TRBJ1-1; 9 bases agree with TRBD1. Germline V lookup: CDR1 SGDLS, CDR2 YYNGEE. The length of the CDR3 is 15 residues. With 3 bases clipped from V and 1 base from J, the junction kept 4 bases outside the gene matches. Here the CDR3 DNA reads TGTGCCAGCAGCGCCACAGGGGGCACGAACACTGAAGCTTTCTTT. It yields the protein CASSATGGTNTEAFF.

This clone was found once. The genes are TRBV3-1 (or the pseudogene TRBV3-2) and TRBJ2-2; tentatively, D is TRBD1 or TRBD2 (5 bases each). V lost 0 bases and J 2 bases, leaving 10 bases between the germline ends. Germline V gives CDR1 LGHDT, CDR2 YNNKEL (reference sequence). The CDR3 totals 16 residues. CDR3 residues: CASSQEGRLNTGELFF. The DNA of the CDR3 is TGTGCCAGCAGCCAAGAGGGGCGACTAAACACCGGGGAGCTGTTTTTT.

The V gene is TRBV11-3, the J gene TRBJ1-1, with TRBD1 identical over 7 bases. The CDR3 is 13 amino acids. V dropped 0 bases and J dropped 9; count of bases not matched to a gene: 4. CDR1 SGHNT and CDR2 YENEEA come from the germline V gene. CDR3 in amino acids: CASSLDPQGKAFF. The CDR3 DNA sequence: TGTGCCAGCAGCTTAGATCCACAGGGGAAAGCTTTCTTT. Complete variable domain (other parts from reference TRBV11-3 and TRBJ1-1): EAGVVQSPRYKIIEKKQPVAFWCNPISGHNTLYWYLQNLGQGPELLIRYENEEAVDDSQLPKDRFSAERLKGVDSTLKIQPAELGDSAVYLCASSLDPQGKAFFGQGTRLTVV.

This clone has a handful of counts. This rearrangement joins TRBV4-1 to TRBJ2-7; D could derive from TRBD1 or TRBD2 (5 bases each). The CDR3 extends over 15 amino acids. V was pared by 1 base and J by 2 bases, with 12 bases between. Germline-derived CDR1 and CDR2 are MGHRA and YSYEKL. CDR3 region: CASSQGGQGTYEQYF. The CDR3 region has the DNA TGCGCCAGCAGCCAAGGAGGGCAGGGTACCTACGAGCAGTACTTC.

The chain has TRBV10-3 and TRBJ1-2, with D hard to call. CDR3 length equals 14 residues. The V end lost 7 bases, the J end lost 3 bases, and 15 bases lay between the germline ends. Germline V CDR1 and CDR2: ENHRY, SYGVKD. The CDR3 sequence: CAITALDGHYGYTF. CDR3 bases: TGTGCCATCACCGCCCTTGACGGGCACTATGGCTACACCTTC.